Listed below are T cell receptor beta chains from one sample, sequenced in a study of OX40 agonist ivuxolimab in advanced cancers. Here immunoSEQ multiplex PCR was the method, and the copy in TCRdb shows in-frame clones only, minus some. The sample contains 110,000 or so clones, more than 85% of which appear only once. Here the sequenced sample was CD4+ or CD8+ T cells sorted from blood, taken in a trial of the OX40 agonist ivuxolimab. Every receptor here comes from an adult with an advanced solid tumor such as melanoma, head and neck, liver or kidney cancer. Each CDR3 is given with its conserved first and last residue. D genes are given only for firm matches.

cdr3_nt: TGCGCCAGCAGCTTCCGGGCGGCAACTAATGAAAAACTGTTTTTT; cdr3_aa: CASSFRAATNEKLFF; d_call: NA; j_call: TRBJ1-4; v_call: TRBV5-1
cdr3_nt: TGTGCCAGCAGCGTCCCTAGCGGGAGGGCAGCAGATACGCAGTATTTT; cdr3_aa: CASSVPSGRAADTQYF; d_call: TRBD2; j_call: TRBJ2-3; v_call: TRBV7-9
cdr3_nt: TGTGCCAGCATGAACGGGGGTAGCACAGATACGCAGTATTTT; cdr3_aa: CASMNGGSTDTQYF; d_call: NA; j_call: TRBJ2-3; v_call: TRBV6-1
cdr3_nt: TGTGCCAGCAGGCTAGCGGGGAGCACAGATACGCAGTATTTT; cdr3_aa: CASRLAGSTDTQYF; d_call: TRBD2; j_call: TRBJ2-3; v_call: TRBV5-4
cdr3_nt: TGTGCCAGTAGTATAAGGGTGAGCTTAAGCGGCTACACCTTC; cdr3_aa: CASSIRVSLSGYTF; d_call: NA; j_call: TRBJ1-2; v_call: TRBV19
cdr3_nt: TGCGCCAGCCCCTCCGAAAAACTGTTTTTT; cdr3_aa: CASPSEKLFF; d_call: NA; j_call: TRBJ1-4; v_call: TRBV4-1
cdr3_nt: TGTGCCAGCTCAGCGGGACGGATGAACACTGAAGCTTTCTTT; cdr3_aa: CASSAGRMNTEAFF; d_call: NA; j_call: TRBJ1-1; v_call: TRBV18
cdr3_nt: TGTGCCAGCTCCCCCGGGCCCCATAGCAATCAGCCCCAGCATTTT; cdr3_aa: CASSPGPHSNQPQHF; d_call: NA; j_call: TRBJ1-5; v_call: TRBV18
cdr3_nt: TGTGCCGGAACATTTTCAGGAAACACCATATATTTT; cdr3_aa: CAGTFSGNTIYF; d_call: NA; j_call: TRBJ1-3; v_call: TRBV30
cdr3_nt: TGTGCCATCAGGGGACTAGCGGGAGACAATGAGCAGTTCTTC; cdr3_aa: CAIRGLAGDNEQFF; d_call: TRBD2; j_call: TRBJ2-1; v_call: TRBV10-3
cdr3_nt: TGTGCCAGCAGTGAAAGAGGTGTAATTCAATACTTC; cdr3_aa: CASSERGVIQYF; d_call: NA; j_call: TRBJ2-4; v_call: TRBV6-1
cdr3_nt: TGTGCCAGCAGCCCGAGTACCGTAATGGCGGGGGGGCTGCAGACCCAGTACTTC; cdr3_aa: CASSPSTVMAGGLQTQYF; d_call: TRBD2; j_call: TRBJ2-5; v_call: TRBV5-5